Sequencing of this TCR beta chain was carried out in a study of blood T cell repertoires in COVID-19. Study summary: Spain, Italy and the United States supplied samples that represented acute and convalescent COVID-19. From T cells, B-cell-depleted T cells, or PBMCs came the material, which was cDNA or gDNA.

CDR3 length: 15 amino acids. From germline, CDR1 is LNHNV and CDR2 YYDKDF (reference sequence). Germline trimming cut 0 bases from V and 5 bases from J; bases unmatched to any gene: 4. In the original workflow: Amplifying reference gene primers gave estimates of nucleated cell counts. TCRdb's table, derived via immunoSEQ multiplex PCR, lists solely in-frame clones and lacks some. For V, J and clone size, that table is used; D and trimming come from the DNA. The table records 200,000 to 300,000 clones, roughly 80% of them present only once. Sequenced sample: peripheral blood. The rearrangement joins TRBV15 to TRBJ2-3, with 8 bases identical to TRBD2. The TCR sequence derives from a woman aged 18 to 35 with acute or convalescent COVID-19. CDR3 nucleotides: TGTGCCACCAGCAGAGAAATGGCGGGAGGAGATACGCAGTATTTT. The encoded protein is CATSREMAGGDTQYF. Using reference TRBV15 and TRBJ2-3 for the parts outside the CDR3, the full variable domain is DAMVIQNPRYQVTQFGKPVTLSCSQTLNHNVMYWYQQKSSQAPKLLFHYYDKDFNNEADTPDNFQSRRPNTSFCFLDIRSPGLGDTAMYLCATSREMAGGDTQYFGPGTRLTVL.